The clone carrying this T cell receptor (beta chain) was observed a handful of times. Its antigen is undetermined. These data originate in a study of blood T cells in healthy people across ages. Every donor provided roughly 10 milliliters of peripheral blood. Study-wide points: The study regarded diversity estimates from one million T cells as underestimates.

The second PCR ran roughly 6 to 11 cycles with a sample-barcoded 5' primer and J-beta primers. MiXCR, applied by TCRdb to the 5' RACE reads, yields one record per CDR3 protein. Of 700,000 to 800,000 distinct CDR3 sequences listed, about 42% are singletons. Material: blood. The clonotype was recovered from a woman aged 55 to 70 in good health.

The CDR3 region is CSARGGTNSPLHF. The CDR3 nucleotides read TGCAGTGCTAGAGGGGGGACCAATTCACCCCTCCACTTT. The chain carries TRBV20-1 and TRBJ1-6, with a weak D call TRBD1 (5 bases). This CDR3 is built from 13 residues. Trimming left V 1 base short and J 7 bases short, with 8 bases between. The germline V gene has CDR1 DFQATT and CDR2 SNEGSKA (reference sequence).